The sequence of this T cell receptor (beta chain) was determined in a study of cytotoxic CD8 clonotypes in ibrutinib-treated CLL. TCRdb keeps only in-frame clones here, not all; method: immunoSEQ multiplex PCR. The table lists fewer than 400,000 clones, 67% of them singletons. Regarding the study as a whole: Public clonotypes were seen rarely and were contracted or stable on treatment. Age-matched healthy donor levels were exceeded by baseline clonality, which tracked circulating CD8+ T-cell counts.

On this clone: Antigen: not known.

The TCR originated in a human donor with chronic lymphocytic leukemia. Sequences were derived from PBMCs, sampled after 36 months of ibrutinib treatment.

DNA for the CDR3: TGTGCCAGCACCCTAAGGGGACAGAACAATCAGCCCCAGCATTTT. Its translation is CASTLRGQNNQPQHF. This chain links TRBV25-1 with TRBJ1-5, with 7 bases lining up with TRBD1. The CDR3 spans 15 residues. After removal of 7 bases from V and 3 bases from J, the junction contained 9 bases not matched to a gene. Germline CDR1 and CDR2: MGHDK and SYGVNS.